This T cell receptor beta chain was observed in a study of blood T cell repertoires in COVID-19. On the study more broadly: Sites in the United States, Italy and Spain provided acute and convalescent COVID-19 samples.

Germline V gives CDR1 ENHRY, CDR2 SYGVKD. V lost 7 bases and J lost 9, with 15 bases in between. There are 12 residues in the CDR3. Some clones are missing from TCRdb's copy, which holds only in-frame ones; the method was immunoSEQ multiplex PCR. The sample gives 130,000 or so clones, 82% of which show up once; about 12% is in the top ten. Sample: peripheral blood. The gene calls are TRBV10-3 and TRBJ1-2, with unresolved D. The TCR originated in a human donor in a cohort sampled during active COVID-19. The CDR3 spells CAITDEAVSYTF. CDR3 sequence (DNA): TGTGCCATCACCGACGAGGCTGTGAGCTACACCTTC.